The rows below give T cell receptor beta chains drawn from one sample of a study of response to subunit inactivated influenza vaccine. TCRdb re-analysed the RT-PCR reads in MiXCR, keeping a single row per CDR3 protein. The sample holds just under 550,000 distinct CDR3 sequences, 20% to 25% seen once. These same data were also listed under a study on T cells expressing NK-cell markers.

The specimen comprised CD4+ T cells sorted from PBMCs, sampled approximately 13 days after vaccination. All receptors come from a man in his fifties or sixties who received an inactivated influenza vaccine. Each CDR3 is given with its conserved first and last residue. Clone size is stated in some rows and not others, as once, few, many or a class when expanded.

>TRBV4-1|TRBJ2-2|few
CASSLYRGNTGELFF
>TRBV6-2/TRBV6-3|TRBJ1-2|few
CASSYSIGLNRGTNYGYTF
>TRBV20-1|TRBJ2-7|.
CSAGKGTGNYEQYF
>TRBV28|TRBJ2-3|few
CASNPDLGGPQYF
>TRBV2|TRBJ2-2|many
CASSNGGGELFF
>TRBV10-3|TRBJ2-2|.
CAIIGGFGELFF
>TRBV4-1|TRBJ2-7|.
CASSQGGKTYEQYF
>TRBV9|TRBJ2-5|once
CASSVAAGSYQETQYF
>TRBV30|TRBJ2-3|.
CAWSKTWPDTQYF
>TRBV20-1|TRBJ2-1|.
CSASGRFEQFF
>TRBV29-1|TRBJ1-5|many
CSVAQTGDSNQPQHF
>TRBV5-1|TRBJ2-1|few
CASSTDGYNEQFF
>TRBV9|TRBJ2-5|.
CASSVEGRIQETQYF
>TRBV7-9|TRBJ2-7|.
CASSSSGLAGLYEQYF
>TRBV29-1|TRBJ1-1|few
CSGQGWNTEAFF